The 5 T cell receptor beta chains listed next were all sequenced from one sample in a study of shared clonotypes between healthy human individuals. The data were produced by immunoSEQ multiplex PCR, yet TCRdb's version contains in-frame clones alone and is incomplete. The table has over 2 million clones, roughly 90% seen once. The sequenced sample consisted of naive CD4+ T cells from PBMCs. The subset: CD45RA+ positively selected. These receptor sequences come from a man between 18 and 35 years old in good health. Some clones in this sample may be carry-over from other donors' samples.

CDR3 DNA: TGTGCCAGCAGTTTATCTTCCGACACGGGCTATGGCTACACCTTC. This translates into CASSLSSDTGYGYTF. V gene TRBV27 combines with J gene TRBJ1-2; no clear D gene. With 0 bases removed from V and 4 bases from J, the gap between germline ends came to 12 bases. The CDR3 is 15 amino acids. Germline V gene lookup returns CDR1 MNHEY and CDR2 SMNVEV (reference sequence).

The chain couples TRBV9 to TRBJ2-3; D may be TRBD1 (5 bases). Trimming shortened V by 0 bases and J by 4 bases, and 18 bases separated the two germline ends. From germline, CDR1 is SGDLS and CDR2 YYNGEE. This CDR3 region has 17 residues. The CDR3 spells CASSVAMGLGVADTQYF. CDR3 coding DNA: TGTGCCAGCAGCGTAGCTATGGGGCTTGGAGTTGCAGATACGCAGTATTTT.

The chain combines TRBV18 with TRBJ1-4; TRBD1 is a possible D gene (5 bases). CDR3 length: 16 residues. Deletions cut 3 bases from V and 8 bases from J, with 19 bases between. Germline V CDR1 and CDR2: KGHSH, LQKENI. CDR3 residues: CASSPQEAPSGEKLFF. For the CDR3, the DNA is TGTGCCAGCTCACCGCAGGAGGCTCCATCAGGGGAAAAACTGTTTTTT.

V gene TRBV28 combines with J gene TRBJ1-2, with TRBD1 matching 7 bases. V was pared by 6 bases and J by 3 bases, with 19 bases of the junction left unmatched. The V gene's germline CDR1 is MDHEN and CDR2 SYDVKM. The CDR3 runs to 18 residues. CDR3 sequence reads: CASSLWGRHRGPYYGYTF. The CDR3 region has the DNA TGTGCCAGCAGCCTATGGGGGCGCCACAGGGGCCCTTACTATGGCTACACCTTC.

The rearrangement joins TRBV28 to TRBJ2-1, with 14 nucleotides matching TRBD2. The CDR3 consists of 13 residues. Germline assignment: CDR1 MDHEN and CDR2 SYDVKM. V shed 6 bases and J 15 bases; nucleotides not matched to a gene: 7. The CDR3 sequence is CASRRTSGRPGFF. The CDR3 coding sequence is TGTGCCAGCAGGCGGACTAGCGGGAGGCCCGGGTTCTTC.